The 21 T cell receptor beta chains given below trace back to one sample, sequenced in a study of blood T cell repertoires in COVID-19. Assay: immunoSEQ multiplex PCR; the TCRdb copy retains only in-frame clones and omits some. The sample shows over 300,000 clones, roughly 85% of them seen only once. The source material was PBMCs or T cells enriched from blood (not recorded which). The receptor set was obtained from a woman younger than 45 who had recovered from COVID-19.

The J gene is TRBJ1-1, the V gene TRBV10-3; 8 nucleotides match TRBD1. J gave up 1 base and V 8 bases, and 3 bases lay outside the gene matches. This CDR3 spans 13 amino acids. Germline loops: CDR1 ENHRY, CDR2 SYGVKD. This chain's CDR3 is CAIADRENTEAFF. CDR3 nucleotides: TGTGCCATCGCGGACAGGGAGAACACTGAAGCTTTCTTT.

V and J are TRBV18 and TRBJ2-7; TRBD2 matches at 7 bases. The ends lost 8 bases at V and 3 bases at J; junction bases unmatched: 10. CDR3 length: 14 amino acids. Germline CDR1 and CDR2: KGHSH and LQKENI. Here the CDR3 reads CASTGSGDNYEQYF. The CDR3 nucleotides are TGTGCCAGCACTGGGAGCGGGGATAACTACGAGCAGTACTTC.

The V gene is TRBV5-8, the J gene TRBJ1-2; 8 bases are a match to TRBD1. With 4 bases clipped from V and 8 bases from J, the junction kept 10 bases outside the gene matches. This CDR3 is 14 amino acids long. The V gene's germline CDR1 is SGHTS and CDR2 YDEGEE. The CDR3 bases are TGTGCCAGCAGCCCGAGGACAGGGAAAGGCGGCTACACCTTC. Translating gives CASSPRTGKGGYTF.

This chain links TRBV7-8 with TRBJ1-2; TRBD1 might be the D (6 bases). Germline V gene lookup returns CDR1 SGHVS and CDR2 FQNEAQ. Trimming shortened V by 1 base and J by 4 bases, and 22 bases separated the two germline ends. The CDR3 is 18 amino acids. DNA of the CDR3: TGTGCCAGCAGCTTAGGGGGATGGGACACCAAAGGGGTCTATGGCTACACCTTC. It yields the protein CASSLGGWDTKGVYGYTF.

The chain employs TRBV27 and TRBJ2-7, with 8 bases fitting TRBD1. This CDR3 has 15 residues. The V and J ends lost 4 bases and 7 bases, in that order; junction bases with no gene match: 12. From germline, CDR1 is MNHEY and CDR2 SMNVEV (reference sequence). The CDR3 loop is CASSWGRQGPGEQYF. CDR3 DNA sequence: TGTGCCAGCAGTTGGGGGCGACAGGGGCCGGGGGAGCAGTACTTC.

V usage is TRBV7-2 and J usage is TRBJ1-1; D unresolved. CDR3 length: 13 residues. Germline CDR1 is SGHTA and CDR2 is FQGNSA. V dropped 5 bases and J dropped 5 bases, with 12 bases sitting between them. The CDR3 nucleotides read TGTGCCAGCAGCACCGACCGGGAGACTGAAGCTTTCTTT. Encoded protein: CASSTDRETEAFF.

This clone showed up just once. The rearrangement links TRBV30 to TRBJ1-1; possible D gene TRBD1, 5 bases. The CDR3 spans 12 residues. V lost 5 bases and J lost 0, with 7 bases in between. Per the germline V gene, CDR1 is GTSNPN and CDR2 is SVGIG (reference sequence). CDR3: CAWCRVNTEAFF. The CDR3 DNA reads TGTGCCTGGTGCAGGGTGAACACTGAAGCTTTCTTT.

The gene calls are TRBV6-5 and TRBJ1-3; D is unresolved. From germline, CDR1 is MNHEY and CDR2 SVGAGI. This CDR3 is built from 14 residues. Trimming shortened V by 11 bases and J by 0 bases, and 14 bases separated the two germline ends. DNA of the CDR3: TGTGCCGGAGCCAAGTCATACTCTGGAAACACCATATATTTT. It encodes CAGAKSYSGNTIYF.

Concerning this clone: Sequence at one end of the junction differs from germline and may be a read error. This chain uses TRBV7-7 with TRBJ1-6; D remains ambiguous. CDR1 is SSHAT and CDR2 is FNYEAQ in the germline V gene (reference sequence). This CDR3 is built from 15 residues. The CDR3 loop reads CASSLTSDRDSPLHF. DNA for the CDR3: TGTGCTAGCAGCTTAACTAGTGATCGGGATTCACCCCTCCACTTT.

V is TRBV5-1 and J is TRBJ1-3; D gene uncertain. The CDR3 length is 13 residues. Per the germline V gene, CDR1 is SGHRS and CDR2 is YFSETQ. V was pared by 0 bases and J by 9 bases, with 10 bases between. The CDR3 DNA follows: TGCGCCAGCAGCTTGGAGAGGGAGGGCACCATATATTTT. This codes for CASSLEREGTIYF. Drawing the rest from reference TRBV5-1 and TRBJ1-3, the complete variable domain is KAGVTQTPRYLIKTRGQQVTLSCSPISGHRSVSWYQQTPGQGLQFLFEYFSETQRNKGNFPGRFSGRQFSNSRSEMNVSTLELGDSALYLCASSLEREGTIYFGEGSWLTVV.

This chain uses TRBV21-1 with TRBJ2-5; TRBD1 is the table's D call, not checked against the DNA. TRBV21-1 constitutes a pseudogene. This CDR3 contains 15 residues. The CDR3 sequence is CASSIGTGGWETQYF. In DNA form, the CDR3 reads TGTGCCAGCAGCATTGGGACAGGGGGTTGGGAGACCCAGTACTTC.

The V and J genes are TRBV6-1 and TRBJ2-7; unclear D gene. V was trimmed by 1 base and J by 0 bases, leaving 10 bases between them. Per the germline V gene, CDR1 is MNHNS and CDR2 is SASEGT. CDR3 size: 15 residues. CDR3 sequence: CASSEGRSSSYEQYF. The DNA of the CDR3 is TGTGCCAGCAGTGAAGGCCGGTCGAGCTCCTACGAGCAGTACTTC.

The chain links TRBV4-3 to TRBJ2-5, with 16 bases lining up with TRBD2. Germline assignment: CDR1 LGHNA and CDR2 YSLEER. V dropped 0 bases and J dropped 5; count of bases not matched to a gene: 6. The CDR3 contains 18 residues. The CDR3: CASSQDPGLAGGHETQYF. The CDR3 DNA is TGCGCCAGCAGCCAAGATCCGGGACTAGCGGGGGGGCATGAGACCCAGTACTTC.

The chain combines TRBV29-1 with TRBJ2-5; weak D call: TRBD2 (6 bases). Trimming cost V 6 bases and J 5 bases, with 13 bases left between them. The CDR3 runs 12 residues. The germline V gene encodes CDR1 SQVTM and CDR2 ANQGSEA. Here the CDR3 DNA reads TGCAGCGTGAGCAGCGGGTTGGAGACCCAGTACTTC. Its translation is CSVSSGLETQYF. Combining the CDR3 with reference TRBV29-1 and TRBJ2-5 gives the whole variable domain SAVISQKPSRDICQRGTSLTIQCQVDSQVTMMFWYRQQPGQSLTLIATANQGSEATYESGFVIDKFPISRPNLTFSTLTVSNMSPEDSSIYLCSVSSGLETQYFGPGTRLLVL.

V and J are TRBV7-6 and TRBJ1-2; 7 bases agree with TRBD1. The V and J ends lost 1 base and 3 bases, in that order; junction bases with no gene match: 5. The CDR3 loop spans 15 amino acids. Germline lookup yields CDR1 SGHVS and CDR2 FNYEAQ. Here the CDR3 reads CASSLGRGPHYGYTF. CDR3 DNA sequence: TGTGCCAGCAGCTTAGGGAGGGGGCCCCACTATGGCTACACCTTC.

This chain uses TRBV29-1 with TRBJ1-2, with 10 bases matching TRBD1. From germline, CDR1 is SQVTM and CDR2 ANQGSEA. The ends lost 7 bases at V and 8 bases at J; junction bases unmatched: 4. The CDR3 consists of 11 residues. The CDR3 spells CSGGTGEGYTF. CDR3 in DNA: TGCAGCGGTGGGACAGGGGAAGGCTACACCTTC.

This clone was observed a few times. Other DNA sequences within the sample encode an identical CDR3. V usage is TRBV5-1 and J usage is TRBJ1-1, with a weak D call TRBD1 (5 bases). The V gene lost 0 bases and the J gene lost 1 base, with 10 bases spanning the gap. The CDR3 is 15 amino acids. From germline, CDR1 is SGHRS and CDR2 YFSETQ. The CDR3, as DNA: TGCGCCAGCAGCTTGGCCGGCGGGGGGAACACTGAAGCTTTCTTT. Its translation is CASSLAGGGNTEAFF.

This clone was observed a handful of times. In nucleotides, the CDR3 is TGTGCCAGCTCCCGGGAGGGGTATGGCTACACCTTC. It is translated as CASSREGYGYTF. The rearrangement joins TRBV2 to TRBJ1-2; perhaps TRBD1 as D (5 bases). The CDR3 is 12 residues long. The V end lost 8 bases, the J end lost 5 bases, and 12 bases lay between the germline ends. The V gene's germline CDR1 is SNHLY and CDR2 FYNNEI.

This chain uses TRBV19 with TRBJ1-3; 8 nucleotides agree with TRBD1. Germline-derived CDR1 and CDR2 are LNHDA and SQIVND (reference sequence). Unmatched junction bases numbered 12, after V lost 4 bases and J lost 7 bases. The CDR3 consists of 16 residues. The chain's CDR3 is CASSTSGTGGWNTIYF. CDR3 coding DNA: TGTGCCAGTAGTACCTCCGGGACAGGCGGTTGGAACACCATATATTTT.

The rearrangement uses TRBV30 and TRBJ1-3; perhaps TRBD1 as D (6 bases). This CDR3 region has 15 residues. CDR1 and CDR2 from the germline V gene are GTSNPN and SVGIG (reference sequence). V lost 1 base and J lost 0, with 10 bases in between. The CDR3 region is CAWSAYRDSGNTIYF. The CDR3, as DNA: TGTGCCTGGAGTGCCTACAGGGACTCTGGAAACACCATATATTTT.

The chain joins TRBV4-2 to TRBJ2-7; no reliable D call. Trimming removed 1 base at V and 0 bases at J, with 10 bases between. The germline CDR1 and CDR2 sequences are LGHNA and YNFKEQ. CDR3 length equals 15 residues. The CDR3 sequence: CASSQGAVSSYEQYF. CDR3 bases: TGTGCCAGCAGCCAAGGGGCTGTCAGCTCCTACGAGCAGTACTTC.